Sequencing of this T cell receptor (beta chain) was carried out in a study of regulatory T cells in long-lasting Graves disease. According to the study, TCR beta libraries were built with iRepertoire HTBI primers and CDR3-region Arm-PCR. One entry per CDR3 protein results from TCRdb running MiXCR on the multiplex PCR reads. The sample includes 350,000 to 500,000 distinct CDR3 sequences, 14% of them seen just once. Time point described: newly diagnosed GD, antithyroid drugs for less than 3 months. RNA extracted from PBMCs served as the sequencing template. CDR3 size: 10 residues. V lost 8 bases and J 2 bases, leaving 2 bases between the germline ends. Germline CDR1 MDHEN, CDR2 SYDVKM. In addition, the sample was reused for a study of T cells in Graves' hyperthyroidism and ophthalmopathy. Per that study: Stability of Graves' hyperthyroidism was defined as absent ophthalmopathy progression within 18 months. Aged 18 to 65, the patients had hyperthyroidism that was newly diagnosed and had lasted under 2 months. HTBI primers were employed in a first-round RT-PCR of the TCR CDR3. Within blood appeared most thyroid clonotypes that had expanded above 0.001.

This TCR came from a woman aged 45-65 years with Graves disease. The J gene is TRBJ2-3, the V gene TRBV28; D gene uncertain. The sample here was peripheral blood mononuclear cells (PBMCs), taken at new diagnosis, from a patient treated with antithyroid drugs. The DNA of the CDR3 is TGTGCCAGCGTCACAGATACGCAGTATTTT. This codes for CASVTDTQYF.